This T cell receptor (beta chain) was observed in a study of cytomegalovirus exposure and HLA in healthy donors. Study as a whole: Previous work identified roughly 110 million unique TCR beta sequences from around 170 million T cells. Findings and limits, study-wide: The study put 150 or so TCR beta chains on its list as cytomegalovirus-associated. Prior analysis indicated that the majority of TCR beta V segments exhibited productivity approximately 90% or approximately 30% of the time.

The PCR employed 60 Vbeta primers together with 13 Jbeta primers. Profiling relied on immunoSEQ multiplex PCR, and the TCRdb table lists in-frame clones only, not all of them. The table lists 150,000 or so clones, approximately 80% of them singletons, with under 6% in the top ten. The CDR3 has 16 residues. J was trimmed by 4 bases and V by 3 bases; bases with no gene match: 10. Germline-derived CDR1 and CDR2 are MDHEN and SYDVKM. Points on this clone: What it binds is not known.

The TCR comes from a woman in her forties or fifties in good health and CMV-seropositive. The sequenced material came from PBMCs. J is TRBJ2-7 and V is TRBV28, with 9 bases identical to TRBD2. This chain's CDR3 is CASSFHSSGRWYEQYF. DNA of the CDR3: TGTGCCAGCAGTTTCCACTCCAGCGGGAGGTGGTACGAGCAGTACTTC.